The rows below give T cell receptor beta chains drawn from one sample of a study of blood T cells in healthy people across ages. TCRdb itself ran the 5' RACE reads through MiXCR, one entry per CDR3 protein. The profile shows under 2,000,000 distinct CDR3 sequences, around 48% of them singletons. The source material was blood. The receptors here all came from a woman in her forties in good health. Each CDR3 is given with its conserved first and last residue. The order of the fields is D gene, clone size, V gene, J gene, CDR3 DNA, CDR3 protein. The D gene is left open where the match is weak. The size field is filled for only some rows; it gives once, few, many or a size class.

>.|few|TRBV15|TRBJ2-6
TGTGCCACCAGCAGAGAACAGCACTCTGGGGCCAACGTCCTGACTTTC
CATSREQHSGANVLTF
>TRBD2|.|TRBV4-3|TRBJ2-3
TGCGCCAGCAGCCAAGGGCTAGCGGGGGGCCAGAGCACAGATACGCAGTATTTT
CASSQGLAGGQSTDTQYF
>TRBD2|few|TRBV12-5|TRBJ2-3
TGTGCTAGTGCCCCGGGACTAGCGGGCGGCACAGATACGCAGTATTTT
CASAPGLAGGTDTQYF
>.|.|TRBV4-3|TRBJ1-2
TGCGCCAGCAGCCAAGAACCGGACCCCTATAGCTACACCTTC
CASSQEPDPYSYTF
>.|few|TRBV4-1|TRBJ2-7
TGCGCCAGCAGCCAAGAGGAGGTGGGAAGCTCCTACGAGCAGTACTTC
CASSQEEVGSSYEQYF
>.|few|TRBV7-8|TRBJ2-1
TGTGCCAGCAGCTTAGGGGGGGTGCGGTCGAGGTCACCGTTCTTC
CASSLGGVRSRSPFF
>.|.|TRBV27|TRBJ2-5
TGTGCCAGCAGCCCCCAGGTGGTGGCAAGGCGAGAGACCCAGTACTTC
CASSPQVVARRETQYF
>.|.|TRBV6-6|TRBJ2-3
TGTGCCACCAGACTAGGACGCACAGATACGCAGTATTTT
CATRLGRTDTQYF
>.|.|TRBV2|TRBJ1-5
TGTGCCAGCAGTGGGCAGGCTCTTAATCAGCCCCAGCATTTT
CASSGQALNQPQHF
>.|.|TRBV6-6|TRBJ1-1
TGTGCCAGCAGCCCCGGCTACGCGAGCACTGAAGCTTTCTTT
CASSPGYASTEAFF
>TRBD1|few|TRBV20-1|TRBJ2-1
TGCAGTGCTCGCGGACAGGGGGTGAGCAGGGGTGAGCAGTTCTTC
CSARGQGVSRGEQFF
>.|few|TRBV5-1|TRBJ2-5
TGCGCCAGCAGCCTTGCGGGACCGATACAAGAGACCCAGTACTTC
CASSLAGPIQETQYF
>.|.|TRBV7-2|TRBJ2-7
TGTGCCAGCAGCTTAGGGGCCGGTTTCTCCTACGAGCAGTACTTC
CASSLGAGFSYEQYF
>TRBD2|.|TRBV28|TRBJ2-7
TGTGCCAGCAGTTTCGCGGGGGGAGGCCACGAGCAGTACTTC
CASSFAGGGHEQYF
>.|.|TRBV7-2|TRBJ2-5
TGTGCCAGCAGCTTAAGACCACAAGGGACCCAGTACTTC
CASSLRPQGTQYF
>.|.|TRBV6-6|TRBJ1-2
TGTGCCAGCAGGGACACCGCTAACTATGGCTACACCTTC
CASRDTANYGYTF
>TRBD1|.|TRBV25-1|TRBJ1-2
TGTGCCAGCAGTGCGGGGACAGGAGGTTACTATGGCTACACCTTC
CASSAGTGGYYGYTF
>.|.|TRBV6-6|TRBJ1-2
TGTGCCAGCAGTTACAGACGGGGCACTGGCTCCGGCTATGGCTACACCTTC
CASSYRRGTGSGYGYTF
>.|few|TRBV7-2|TRBJ2-5
TGTGCCAGCAGCTTAGCCCGGGATCAAGAGACCCAGTACTTC
CASSLARDQETQYF
>.|.|TRBV29-1|TRBJ2-5
TGCAGCGTTGACGACGGGAGTTTGGTGGAGACCCAGTACTTC
CSVDDGSLVETQYF
>.|.|TRBV7-2|TRBJ1-4
TGTGCCAGCAGCCCCACAGGGCTGACTAATGAAAAACTGTTTTTT
CASSPTGLTNEKLFF
>.|few|TRBV4-2|TRBJ2-7
TGTGCCAGCAGCCAATTCAGGGATACCTACGAGCAGTACTTC
CASSQFRDTYEQYF
>.|.|TRBV6-5|TRBJ2-7
TGTGCCAGCAGACTGGGAAGGGCCTACGAGCAGTACTTC
CASRLGRAYEQYF
>TRBD1|.|TRBV6-6|TRBJ2-7
TGTGCCAGCAGTTCCCCCGGGGACAGCCGTTACGAGCAGTACTTC
CASSSPGDSRYEQYF
>.|few|TRBV7-2|TRBJ1-2
TGTGCCAGCAGCTTAGGGAGAATGGGCTACACCTTC
CASSLGRMGYTF
>.|.|TRBV6-5|TRBJ2-1
TGTGCCAGCAGTTATTCGCACGGGGCAAGGGAGCAGTTCTTC
CASSYSHGAREQFF
>TRBD1|.|TRBV20-1|TRBJ2-7
TGCAGTGCTAGTGGGACAGGGTCTTACGAGCAGTACTTC
CSASGTGSYEQYF
>TRBD1|few|TRBV12-3/TRBV12-4|TRBJ2-7
TGTGCCAGCAGGGTAGGGGGCTCTGGCGAGCAGTACTTC
CASRVGGSGEQYF
>.|.|TRBV28|TRBJ1-5
TGCGCCAGCAGCTTATCACAGGGAATAGGGTCAGTAGACCAGCCCCAGCATTTT
CASSLSQGIGSVDQPQHF
>TRBD1|.|TRBV4-2|TRBJ1-2
TGTGCCAGCAGCCCCCTACTCGGGACATCCGAGGGGGCCTATGGCTACACCTTC
CASSPLLGTSEGAYGYTF
>.|.|TRBV6-5|TRBJ2-5
TGTGCCAGCAGCGACGGGACGGGGACCGAGACCCAGTACTTC
CASSDGTGTETQYF
>.|.|TRBV6-2/TRBV6-3|TRBJ2-5
TGTGCCAGCAGAGCCGGGACACACGAGACCCAGTACTTC
CASRAGTHETQYF
>.|.|TRBV2|TRBJ2-4
TGTGCCAGCAGTGGGTATCAGGGTGGGAACATTCAGTACTTC
CASSGYQGGNIQYF
>TRBD1|once|TRBV18|TRBJ2-1
TGTGCCAGCTCACGACGAAGACAGGGCGGAAATGAGCAGTTCTTC
CASSRRRQGGNEQFF
>.|.|TRBV6-5|TRBJ1-2
TGTGCCAGCAGTTACTCGAGTCGAGCCCGTCCATGGGGCTACACCTTC
CASSYSSRARPWGYTF
>.|.|TRBV12-1|TRBJ2-1
TGTGCCAGCAGCTTTGCGGGGGCTAAGACCAACAATGAGCAGTTCTTC
CASSFAGAKTNNEQFF
>TRBD1|.|TRBV20-1|TRBJ2-5
TGCAGCTCGCAGGGGGCCGGTGGAGAGACCCAGTACTTC
CSSQGAGGETQYF
>.|.|TRBV6-5|TRBJ2-7
TGTGCCAGCAGTGGAGGCAGAAGATTCTCCTACGAGCAGTACTTC
CASSGGRRFSYEQYF
>TRBD2|.|TRBV6-5|TRBJ2-1
TGTGCCTGCAGTTACGTGACTAGCGACAATGAGCAGTTCTTC
CACSYVTSDNEQFF
>TRBD1|.|TRBV27|TRBJ1-2
TGTGCCAGCAGTTTACACGGACAGGGGGCTAACTATGGCTACACCTTC
CASSLHGQGANYGYTF
>.|.|TRBV20-1|TRBJ1-2
TGCAGTGCTAGAGAACCCTACAGGGCTAACTATGGCTACACCTTC
CSAREPYRANYGYTF
>.|.|TRBV19|TRBJ2-1
TGTGCCAGTAGAGATTTGACGGGCTTAAGCTCCTACAATGAGCAGTTCTTC
CASRDLTGLSSYNEQFF
>TRBD1|few|TRBV7-9|TRBJ2-7
TGTGCCAGCAGCGCCTTGACAGGGGACCACGAGCAGTACTTC
CASSALTGDHEQYF
>.|.|TRBV7-2|TRBJ1-2
TGTGCCAGCAGCTCCCCCCGAGGGAGGGTTGGGTTCGGCTACACCTTC
CASSSPRGRVGFGYTF
>.|.|TRBV13|TRBJ1-1
TGTGCCAGCAGCAACAGCGGTAGGGGACGGAACACTGAAGCTTTCTTT
CASSNSGRGRNTEAFF
>.|.|TRBV3-1|TRBJ2-3
TGTGCCAGCAGCCAAGATTGGAGTACAACGCAGTATTTT
CASSQDWSTTQYF
>.|.|TRBV4-1|TRBJ2-1
TGCGCCAGCAGCGTGCACTCCTCCTACAATGAGCAGTTCTTC
CASSVHSSYNEQFF
>.|.|TRBV20-1|TRBJ1-5
TGCAGTGCTAGTACAGGGTACATCCAGCCCCAGCATTTT
CSASTGYIQPQHF
>TRBD2|few|TRBV7-2|TRBJ2-5
TGTGCCAGCAGCTTACAACCCCCGAGACTAGCGGGGGAAGAGACCCAGTACTTC
CASSLQPPRLAGEETQYF